This TCR beta chain was identified during a study of T-cell reconstitution after alpha-beta-depleted transplantation in children. Germline CDR1 is DFQATT and CDR2 is SNEGSKA (reference sequence). The CDR3 runs to 13 residues. V was clipped by 0 bases and J by 1 base, with 6 bases between them. Unique molecular identifiers were used to barcode this TCRbeta library. TCRdb reprocessed the PCR reads with MiXCR, giving one entry per CDR3 protein. The sample holds around 410,000 distinct CDR3 sequences, 11% seen once. The sequence was obtained from a human donor who donated a stem cell graft to a child with acute myeloid leukemia. The rearrangement uses TRBV20-1 and TRBJ2-5, with D uncertain. Sequencing used PBMCs from the stem cell graft donor, obtained from the stem cell graft. CDR3 sequence reads: CSAREPTQETQYF. CDR3 nucleotide sequence: TGCAGTGCTAGAGAACCCACCCAAGAGACCCAGTACTTC.